This T cell receptor (beta chain) was documented in a study of early T cells in non-severe SARS-CoV-2 infection. This clonotype appeared many times. Trimming removed 1 base from V and 4 bases from J; junction bases left unmatched: 4. The CDR3 totals 15 residues. Germline lookup yields CDR1 LGHNT and CDR2 FRNRAP. TCRdb re-derived calls from the 5' RACE reads in MiXCR, one entry per CDR3 protein. Seen here are roughly 35,000 distinct CDR3 sequences, about 3.9% observed once, and the top ten hold 10%. The source is an adult who was a healthcare worker with PCR-confirmed SARS-CoV-2 infection or an uninfected control (not recorded which). The sequenced sample was whole blood. The V and J genes are TRBV12-5 and TRBJ2-3; 8 bases line up with TRBD2. The CDR3 sequence is CASGLASGSADTQYF. DNA of the CDR3: TGTGCTAGTGGTTTGGCAAGCGGGAGCGCAGATACGCAGTATTTT.